Below are 22 T cell receptor beta chains sequenced from a single sample in a study of T cell repertoires in cytomegalovirus infection. Which antigens these TCRs recognize remains unknown. TCRdb called the reads again in MiXCR, with one record for every CDR3 protein. The sample has 450,000 to 600,000 distinct CDR3 sequences, about 42% seen once. Sequences were derived from cultured PBMCs, sampled from culture after CMV antigen stimulation. The receptors come from a human donor in good health (CMV status not recorded). Some clones in this sample may be carry-over from other donors' samples.

This clonotype was found a few times. The junction departs from germline at one end; a sequencing error may be responsible. V and J are TRBV7-2 and TRBJ2-2, with D perhaps assigned TRBD1 or TRBD2 (6 bases each). The germline gives CDR1 SGHTA, CDR2 FQGNSA. This CDR3 has 16 residues. The CDR3 spells CASSLAPRGHTGELFF. The DNA for the CDR3 is TGTGCCAGCAGCCTAGCCCCTCGGGGGCACACCGGGGAGCTGTTTTTT.

The genes are TRBV7-8 and TRBJ2-1; 12 nucleotides match TRBD2. The junction had 8 bases not matched to a gene; V was cut back by 7 bases and J by 7 bases. The germline V gene has CDR1 SGHVS and CDR2 FQNEAQ. The CDR3 is 15 residues long. As DNA, the CDR3 is TGTGCCAGCATCCTCCTAGCGGGAGGGCCGAATGAGCAGTTCTTC. Protein product: CASILLAGGPNEQFF. Complete variable domain (other parts from reference TRBV7-8 and TRBJ2-1): GAGVSQSPRYKVAKRGQDVALRCDPISGHVSLFWYQQALGQGPEFLTYFQNEAQLDKSGLPSDRFFAERPEGSVSTLKIQRTQQEDSAVYLCASILLAGGPNEQFFGPGTRLTVL.

This clonotype appeared once. The DNA of the CDR3 is TGTGCCAGCAGTGGGACTAGCGGGAGACTTGGCTACAATGAGCAGTTCTTC. Translating it yields CASSGTSGRLGYNEQFF. The chain couples TRBV6-5 to TRBJ2-1, with 14 bases aligning to TRBD2. Germline V lookup: CDR1 MNHEY, CDR2 SVGAGI. The CDR3 length is 17 residues. The junction had 6 bases not matched to a gene; V was cut back by 5 bases and J by 3 bases.

The chain is built from TRBV12-3 or TRBV12-4 and TRBJ1-5; D remains ambiguous. V was clipped by 0 bases and J by 7 bases, with 10 bases between them. This CDR3 has 14 amino acids. CDR3 sequence reads: CASSLAPGEQPQHF. The DNA for the CDR3 is TGTGCCAGCAGTTTAGCGCCCGGTGAGCAGCCCCAGCATTTT.

This rearrangement joins TRBV12-3 or TRBV12-4 to TRBJ2-7, with 11 bases fitting TRBD1. The CDR3 consists of 13 residues. Trimming removed 6 bases from V and 6 bases from J; junction bases left unmatched: 4. Here the CDR3 DNA reads TGTGCCAGCAGGGGGACAGGGGGTTTCGAGCAGTACTTC. It codes for CASRGTGGFEQYF.

The chain links TRBV4-3 to TRBJ2-1; the D gene is possibly TRBD2 (6 bases). This CDR3 comprises 16 residues. With 3 bases removed from V and 0 bases from J, the gap between germline ends came to 12 bases. Germline loops: CDR1 LGHNA, CDR2 YSLEER. CDR3 residues: CASSHIAEVSYNEQFF. The CDR3 DNA follows: TGCGCCAGCAGCCATATAGCGGAGGTCTCCTACAATGAGCAGTTCTTC.

This sequence joins TRBV7-2 and TRBJ2-3; D is undetermined. This CDR3 spans 15 amino acids. V lost 6 bases and J 1 base, leaving 14 bases between the germline ends. CDR1 is SGHTA, CDR2 FQGNSA, per germline. In DNA form, the CDR3 reads TGTGCCAGCAGTAGTAGTGGGATTCGCACAGATACGCAGTATTTT. Protein: CASSSSGIRTDTQYF.

The gene calls are TRBV14 and TRBJ2-5; D remains unclear. From germline, CDR1 is SGHDN and CDR2 FVKESK. The V and J ends lost 3 bases and 0 bases respectively, with 2 bases between them. The CDR3 length is 12 residues. The CDR3 loop reads CASSQNQETQYF. CDR3 bases: TGTGCCAGCAGCCAGAACCAAGAGACCCAGTACTTC. Using reference TRBV14 and TRBJ2-5 for the parts outside the CDR3, the full variable domain is EAGVTQFPSHSVIEKGQTVTLRCDPISGHDNLYWYRRVMGKEIKFLLHFVKESKQDESGMPNNRFLAERTGGTYSTLKVQPAELEDSGVYFCASSQNQETQYFGPGTRLLVL.

The chain uses TRBV18 and TRBJ2-3, with 14 nucleotides matching TRBD2. The junction had 5 bases not matched to a gene; V was cut back by 3 bases and J by 6 bases. The germline V gene has CDR1 KGHSH and CDR2 LQKENI. The length of the CDR3 is 16 residues. The CDR3 DNA sequence: TGTGCCAGCTCACCGCGGACTAGCGGGGGGCAGGATACGCAGTATTTT. It specifies CASSPRTSGGQDTQYF. Using reference TRBV18 and TRBJ2-3 for the parts outside the CDR3, the full variable domain is NAGVMQNPRHLVRRRGQEARLRCSPMKGHSHVYWYRQLPEEGLKFMVYLQKENIIDESGMPKERFSAEFPKEGPSILRIQQVVRGDSAAYFCASSPRTSGGQDTQYFGPGTRLTVL.

The rearrangement joins TRBV6-2 or TRBV6-3 to TRBJ2-5; D remains unclear. The germline V gene has CDR1 MNHEY and CDR2 SVGEGT. CDR3 size: 13 residues. With 6 bases removed from V and 4 bases from J, the gap between germline ends came to 12 bases. The CDR3, as DNA: TGTGCCAGCAGCGAACAGAGAACAGAGACCCAGTACTTC. It specifies CASSEQRTETQYF.

DNA of the CDR3: TGTGCCAGCAGTGAAATTAGATACGAGCAGTACTTC. Translation gives CASSEIRYEQYF. The chain has TRBV6-1 and TRBJ2-7; D not certain. CDR1 is MNHNS and CDR2 is SASEGT in the germline V gene. This CDR3 is built from 12 residues. Trimming left V 2 bases short and J 4 bases short, with 6 bases between.

The V and J genes are TRBV7-6 and TRBJ2-1; perhaps TRBD2 as D (5 bases). This CDR3 is 12 amino acids long. Germline V gene lookup returns CDR1 SGHVS and CDR2 FNYEAQ. V lost 4 bases, J lost 12 bases, and 13 bases lay in between. Here the CDR3 reads CASSSTDSGQFF. DNA of the CDR3: TGTGCCAGCAGCTCGACGGACTCCGGGCAGTTCTTC. The whole variable domain, remainder taken from reference TRBV7-6 and TRBJ2-1, is GAGVSQSPRYKVTKRGQDVALRCDPISGHVSLYWYRQALGQGPEFLTYFNYEAQQDKSGLPNDRFSAERPEGSISTLTIQRTEQRDSAMYRCASSSTDSGQFFGPGTRLTVL.

This clonotype was picked up many times. The chain uses TRBV7-2 and TRBJ2-3, with unresolved D. The V and J ends lost 3 bases and 2 bases respectively, with 6 bases between them. The germline V gene has CDR1 SGHTA and CDR2 FQGNSA. This CDR3 is built from 13 residues. The CDR3 coding sequence is TGTGCCAGCAGCTTCCTAGACACAGATACGCAGTATTTT. It yields the protein CASSFLDTDTQYF.

This clonotype was seen once. The chain uses TRBV6-5 and TRBJ2-3, with a tentative D call TRBD2 (5 bases). Germline values: CDR1 MNHEY, CDR2 SVGAGI. The CDR3 loop spans 13 amino acids. Trimming cost V 6 bases and J 5 bases, with 12 bases left between them. The CDR3 nucleotides are TGTGCCAGCAGGACGGGGTTTAGAGATACGCAGTATTTT. It encodes CASRTGFRDTQYF.

This clonotype has ten or more counts. The rearrangement links TRBV7-2 to TRBJ2-5, with TRBD1 matching over 12 bases. Germline V lookup: CDR1 SGHTA, CDR2 FQGNSA. J was trimmed by 4 bases and V by 1 base; bases with no gene match: 4. The CDR3 covers 16 residues. In nucleotides, the CDR3 is TGTGCCAGCAGCTTAGTAGGGACAGGGGGCGCAGAGACCCAGTACTTC. This gives the protein CASSLVGTGGAETQYF.

The rearrangement links TRBV15 to TRBJ1-4; D unresolved. V dropped 6 bases and J dropped 8 bases, with 13 bases sitting between them. The CDR3 totals 13 residues. Germline V gene sequence: CDR1 LNHNV, CDR2 YYDKDF (reference sequence). The CDR3 nucleotides are TGTGCCACCAGAAGGGTCTATGAAGAAAAACTGTTTTTT. This codes for CATRRVYEEKLFF.

The J gene is TRBJ1-5, the V gene TRBV6-1; possible D gene TRBD1, 6 bases. Trimming left V 6 bases short and J 0 bases short, with 9 bases between. In germline, CDR1 is MNHNS, CDR2 SASEGT. CDR3 length: 14 residues. The CDR3 DNA is TGTGCCAGCAGGGACAGTCATAGCAATCAGCCCCAGCATTTT. Amino acids: CASRDSHSNQPQHF.

This clonotype was observed a handful of times. V usage is TRBV7-2 and J usage is TRBJ1-1; 9 bases line up with TRBD1. The CDR3 has 14 amino acids. V lost 7 bases, J lost 4 bases, and 7 bases stayed unmatched. From germline, CDR1 is SGHTA and CDR2 FQGNSA. CDR3 sequence (DNA): TGTGCCAGCACCCTACAGGGGGCTTCCACTGAAGCTTTCTTT. This codes for CASTLQGASTEAFF.

The chain is built from TRBV4-2 and TRBJ1-1; D is unclear. The CDR3 has 12 residues. Looked up from germline, CDR1 is LGHNA and CDR2 is YNFKEQ. V lost 4 bases and J 10 bases, leaving 13 bases between the germline ends. This chain's CDR3 is CASSPGNVGAFF. The CDR3 nucleotides are TGTGCCAGCAGCCCCGGAAACGTGGGAGCTTTCTTT.

The chain's CDR3 is CASSHRLAGLSGELFF. DNA of the CDR3: TGCGCCAGCAGCCACCGACTAGCGGGACTGTCCGGGGAGCTGTTTTTT. V gene TRBV4-1 combines with J gene TRBJ2-2; 11 bases align to TRBD2. CDR3 length: 16 residues. Losses at the gene ends were 3 bases for V and 6 bases for J; bases not matched to a gene: 6. Germline CDR1 is MGHRA and CDR2 is YSYEKL.

V gene TRBV7-6 combines with J gene TRBJ2-2, with D tentatively TRBD1 (5 bases). There are 13 residues in the CDR3. Germline V CDR1 and CDR2: SGHVS, FNYEAQ. V was cut by 7 bases and J by 3 bases, with 9 bases left in between. This CDR3 is CASTPQDTGELFF. CDR3 nucleotide sequence: TGTGCCAGCACCCCACAGGACACCGGGGAGCTGTTTTTT.

This clonotype was seen only a few times. The V call is TRBV7-2, the J call TRBJ2-7; 11 nucleotides line up with TRBD2. The CDR3 has 15 amino acids. J lost 4 bases, V lost 4 bases, and 6 bases had no gene match. Germline loops: CDR1 SGHTA, CDR2 FQGNSA. The chain's CDR3 is CASSYMGLAEYEQYF. The CDR3 nucleotides are TGTGCCAGCAGCTACATGGGACTAGCGGAGTACGAGCAGTACTTC. Full variable domain (outside the CDR3, taken from reference TRBV7-2 and TRBJ2-7): GAGVSQSPSNKVTEKGKDVELRCDPISGHTALYWYRQSLGQGLEFLIYFQGNSAPDKSGLPSDRFSAERTGGSVSTLTIQRTQQEDSAVYLCASSYMGLAEYEQYFGPGTRLTVT.